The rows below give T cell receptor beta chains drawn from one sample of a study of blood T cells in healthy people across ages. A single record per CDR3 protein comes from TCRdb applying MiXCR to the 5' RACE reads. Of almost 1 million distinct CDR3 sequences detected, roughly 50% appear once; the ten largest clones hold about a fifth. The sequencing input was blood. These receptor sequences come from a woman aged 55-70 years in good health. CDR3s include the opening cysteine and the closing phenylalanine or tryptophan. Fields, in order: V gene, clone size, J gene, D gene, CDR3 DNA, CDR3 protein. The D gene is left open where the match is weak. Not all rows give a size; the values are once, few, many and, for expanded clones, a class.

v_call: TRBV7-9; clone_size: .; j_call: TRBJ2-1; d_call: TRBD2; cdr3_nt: TGTGCCAGCAGCTTGACTAGCGGGAGGGCAGGAGAGCAGTTCTTC; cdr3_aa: CASSLTSGRAGEQFF
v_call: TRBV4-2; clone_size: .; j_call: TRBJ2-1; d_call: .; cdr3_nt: TGTGCCAGCAGCCAAGGGGGGCGTTATGAGCAGTTCTTC; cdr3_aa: CASSQGGRYEQFF
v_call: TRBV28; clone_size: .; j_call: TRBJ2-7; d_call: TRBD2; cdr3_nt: TGTGCCGGCAGTACGGGGGAGGGCGAGCAGTACTTC; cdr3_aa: CAGSTGEGEQYF
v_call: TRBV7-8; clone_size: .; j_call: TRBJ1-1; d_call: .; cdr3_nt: TGTGCCAGCAGCCCAAACAGAAACACTGAAGCTTTCTTT; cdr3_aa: CASSPNRNTEAFF
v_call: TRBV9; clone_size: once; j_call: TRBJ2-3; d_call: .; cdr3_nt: TGTGCCAGCAGCACACCGATTTGGGCAGGGGTCACAGATACGCAGTATTTT; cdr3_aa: CASSTPIWAGVTDTQYF
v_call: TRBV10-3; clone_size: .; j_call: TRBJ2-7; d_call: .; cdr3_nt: TGTGCCATCAGTCTAGGGACGGAGACCTACGAGCAGTACTTC; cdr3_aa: CAISLGTETYEQYF
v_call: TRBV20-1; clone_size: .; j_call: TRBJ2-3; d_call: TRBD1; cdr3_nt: TGCAGTGCGGTAGTTGGAGGGACAGGGCTGGGAGATACGCAGTATTTT; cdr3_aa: CSAVVGGTGLGDTQYF
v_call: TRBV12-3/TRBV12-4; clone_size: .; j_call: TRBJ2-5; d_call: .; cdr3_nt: TGTGCCAGCAGTTTTGAGCGTTGGGAGACCCAGTACTTC; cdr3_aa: CASSFERWETQYF
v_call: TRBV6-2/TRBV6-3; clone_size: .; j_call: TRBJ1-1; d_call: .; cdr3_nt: TGTGCCAGCCGGGACACCGAAGCTTTCTTT; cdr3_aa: CASRDTEAFF
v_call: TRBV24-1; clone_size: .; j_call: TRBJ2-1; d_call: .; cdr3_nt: TGTGCCACCAGGCAGGGGGGAGCTAGCCTAGGCAATGAGCAGTTCTTC; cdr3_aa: CATRQGGASLGNEQFF
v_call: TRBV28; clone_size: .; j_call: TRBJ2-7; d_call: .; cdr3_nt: TGTGCCAGCAGTTTTCCAGGTATGACCTACGAGCAGTACTTC; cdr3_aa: CASSFPGMTYEQYF
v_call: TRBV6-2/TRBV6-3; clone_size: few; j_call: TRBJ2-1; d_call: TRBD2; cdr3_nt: TGTGCCAGCAGCCACGGGACTAGCGGGAACAATGAGCAGTTCTTC; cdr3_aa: CASSHGTSGNNEQFF
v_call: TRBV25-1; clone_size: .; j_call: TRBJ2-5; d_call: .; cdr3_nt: TGTGCCAGCAGTGAATATTTCGACAGAGAGACCCAGTACTTC; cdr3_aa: CASSEYFDRETQYF
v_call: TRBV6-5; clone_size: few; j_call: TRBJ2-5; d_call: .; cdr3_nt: TGTGCCAGCAAGTCGTGGCAGATCCAAGAGACCCAGTACTTC; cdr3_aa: CASKSWQIQETQYF
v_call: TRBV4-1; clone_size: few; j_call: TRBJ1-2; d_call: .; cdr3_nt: TGCGCCAGCAGCATCCGGGACACTAACTATGGCTACACCTTC; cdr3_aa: CASSIRDTNYGYTF
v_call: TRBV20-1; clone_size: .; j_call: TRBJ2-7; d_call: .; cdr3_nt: TGCAGTGTTAGTCACTCATCGGCAGGAAACAATGAGCAGTACTTC; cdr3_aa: CSVSHSSAGNNEQYF
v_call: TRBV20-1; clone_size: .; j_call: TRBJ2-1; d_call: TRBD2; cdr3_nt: TGCAGTGCTAGAGATCTTTTTAGCGGGATGTACAATGAGCAGTTCTTC; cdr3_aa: CSARDLFSGMYNEQFF
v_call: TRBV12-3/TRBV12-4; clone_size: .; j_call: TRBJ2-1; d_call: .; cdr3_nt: TGTGCCAGCAGTTGGATTTGGGGCGGAACCTACAATGAGCAGTTCTTC; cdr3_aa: CASSWIWGGTYNEQFF
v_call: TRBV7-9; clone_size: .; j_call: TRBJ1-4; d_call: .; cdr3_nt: TGTGCCAGCATCGACGACAGATCAACTAATGAAAAACTGTTTTTT; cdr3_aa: CASIDDRSTNEKLFF
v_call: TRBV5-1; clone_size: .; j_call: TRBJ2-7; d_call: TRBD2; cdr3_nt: TGCGCCAGCACCTCGACTAGCGGGAGCTCCTACGAGCAGTACTTC; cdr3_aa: CASTSTSGSSYEQYF
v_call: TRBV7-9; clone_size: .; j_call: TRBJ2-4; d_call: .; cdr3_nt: TGTGCCAGCAGCCCCGGGACAGCTTCTGGGGGGCAGTACTTC; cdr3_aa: CASSPGTASGGQYF
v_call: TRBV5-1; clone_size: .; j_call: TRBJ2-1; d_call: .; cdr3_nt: TGCGCCAGCAGCTCCTGGAGCGGATACAATGAGTTCTTC; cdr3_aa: CASSSWSGYNEFF
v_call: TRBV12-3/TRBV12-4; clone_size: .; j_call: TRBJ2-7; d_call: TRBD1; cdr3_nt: TGTGCCAGCAATTGGGACAGAAGATACGAGCAGTACTTC; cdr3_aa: CASNWDRRYEQYF
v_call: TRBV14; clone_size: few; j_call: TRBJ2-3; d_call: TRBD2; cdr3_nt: TGTGCCAGCAGCCAAGGTCTAGCGGGAATACATACGCAGTATTTT; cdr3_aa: CASSQGLAGIHTQYF
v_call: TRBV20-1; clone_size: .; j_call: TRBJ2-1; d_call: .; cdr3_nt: TGCAGTGCCACAACTCGACAGATGGGGAATGAGCAGTTCTTC; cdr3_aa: CSATTRQMGNEQFF
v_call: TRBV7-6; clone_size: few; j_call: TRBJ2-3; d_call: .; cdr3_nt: TGTGCCAGCAGCTTAGGGTGGGACCGGGACTTCACAGATACGCAGTATTTT; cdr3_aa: CASSLGWDRDFTDTQYF
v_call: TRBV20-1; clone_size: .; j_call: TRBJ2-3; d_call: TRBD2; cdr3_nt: TGCAGTGCCTATGCGGGACTAGCGGGAGGGCCTGACACAGATACGCAGTATTTT; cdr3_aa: CSAYAGLAGGPDTDTQYF
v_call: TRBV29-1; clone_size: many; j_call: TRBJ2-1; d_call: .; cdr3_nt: TGCAGCGTTGAAGGATCCTACAATGAGCAGTTCTTC; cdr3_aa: CSVEGSYNEQFF
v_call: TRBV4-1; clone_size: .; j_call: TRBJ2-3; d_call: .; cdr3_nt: TGCGCCAGCAGCCAAGTTTCCCGCACAGATACGCAGTATTTT; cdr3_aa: CASSQVSRTDTQYF
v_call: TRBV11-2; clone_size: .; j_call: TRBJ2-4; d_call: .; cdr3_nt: TGTGCCAGCAGCCTCCGGGACACCTACGGGCAGTACTTC; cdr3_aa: CASSLRDTYGQYF
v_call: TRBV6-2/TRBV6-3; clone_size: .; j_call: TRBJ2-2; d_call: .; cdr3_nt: TGTGCCAGCAGTTACCTAAACAGCAACACCGGGGAGCTGTTTTTT; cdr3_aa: CASSYLNSNTGELFF
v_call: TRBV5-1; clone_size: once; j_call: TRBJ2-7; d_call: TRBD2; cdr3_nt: TGCGCCAGCAGTAGACTAGCGGGAACGTTCTACAATGAGCAGTACTTC; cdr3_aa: CASSRLAGTFYNEQYF
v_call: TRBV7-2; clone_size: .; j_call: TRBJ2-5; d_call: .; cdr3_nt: TGTGCCAGCAGCCAAGACCTTGACCTGGGGTGGGGAGAGACCCAGTACTTC; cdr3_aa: CASSQDLDLGWGETQYF
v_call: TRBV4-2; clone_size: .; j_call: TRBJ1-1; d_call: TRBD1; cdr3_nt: TGTGCCAGCAGCCAAGAGAGGGTGGCAGGGGGAACTGAAGCTTTCTTT; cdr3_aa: CASSQERVAGGTEAFF
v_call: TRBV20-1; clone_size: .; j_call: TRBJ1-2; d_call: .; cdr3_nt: TGCAGTGCTAGAGATCTAGGCAGACTTAACTATGGCTACACCTTC; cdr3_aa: CSARDLGRLNYGYTF
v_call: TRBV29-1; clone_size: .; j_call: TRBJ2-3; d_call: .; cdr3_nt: TGCAGCGTCGCCGGTAGAGGGACGGCCGGCACAGATACGCAGTATTTT; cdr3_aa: CSVAGRGTAGTDTQYF
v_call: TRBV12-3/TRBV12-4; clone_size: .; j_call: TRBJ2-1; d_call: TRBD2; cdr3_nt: TGTGCCAGCAGTCGGAGCGGGAGTCGTGGAGAGCAGTTCTTC; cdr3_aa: CASSRSGSRGEQFF
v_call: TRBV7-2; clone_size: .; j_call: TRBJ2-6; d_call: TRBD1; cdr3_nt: TGTGCCAGCAGCCCAGACAGGGTCTCTGGGGCCAACGTCCTGACTTTC; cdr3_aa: CASSPDRVSGANVLTF
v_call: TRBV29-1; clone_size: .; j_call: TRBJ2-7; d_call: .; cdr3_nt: TGCAGCGCTTGGGGTGGTGCAGGGGAAGAATACGAGCAGTACTTC; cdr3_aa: CSAWGGAGEEYEQYF
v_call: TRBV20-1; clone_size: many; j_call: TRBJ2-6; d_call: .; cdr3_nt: TGCAGTGCTATGCGCCTTGGGGCCAACGTCCTGACTTTC; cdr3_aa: CSAMRLGANVLTF
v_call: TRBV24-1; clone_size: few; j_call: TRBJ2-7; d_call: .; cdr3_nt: TGTGCCACCAGTAATACGAGGGACGCAACATACGAGCAGTACTTC; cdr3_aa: CATSNTRDATYEQYF
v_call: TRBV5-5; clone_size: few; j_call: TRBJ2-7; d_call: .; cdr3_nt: TGTGCCAGCAGCTTGAGGGTGGAATCCTACGAGCAGTACTTC; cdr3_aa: CASSLRVESYEQYF